A single sample gave rise to the 9 T cell receptor beta chains below, sequenced in a study of CD8+ T cells in alopecia areata. As the sequencing template, cDNA was produced by extracting RNA and reverse transcribing it. The protocol was immunoSEQ multiplex PCR, while the TCRdb copy is restricted to in-frame clones and leaves out a portion. The sample includes roughly 190,000 clones, 60% to 70% of them seen just once. Indicated treatment: oral pan-JAK inhibitor, 5-10 mg twice daily. Here the sequenced sample was CD4+ T cells sorted from blood, taken at week 4, from a patient treated with tofacitinib. These receptors all stem from a human donor with alopecia areata.

This clone was recorded only once. The V and J genes are TRBV7-8 and TRBJ2-1, with D maybe TRBD2 (6 bases). CDR3 size: 15 residues. V was pared by 1 base and J by 5 bases, with 12 bases between. Germline V gene lookup returns CDR1 SGHVS and CDR2 FQNEAQ. The CDR3 DNA follows: TGTGCCAGCAGCTTAGGGGGGGTCGAGGACAATGAGCAGTTCTTC. Encoded protein: CASSLGGVEDNEQFF.

There are a few counts of this clone. DNA of the CDR3: TGCAGCGTTGAATTTCCCAGGGGGAACACTGAAGCTTTCTTT. This translates into CSVEFPRGNTEAFF. The chain is built from TRBV29-1 and TRBJ1-1; TRBD1 is a possible D gene (6 bases). Trimming removed 2 bases at V and 1 base at J, with 11 bases between. Germline V lookup: CDR1 SQVTM, CDR2 ANQGSEA. The CDR3 length is 14 residues.

The DNA of the CDR3 is TGTGCCATCAGCGGGGTCTCTGGAAACACCATATATTTT. This translates into CAISGVSGNTIYF. The chain uses TRBV10-3 and TRBJ1-3; D unclear. V lost 6 bases, J lost 0 bases, and 6 bases lay in between. CDR3 size: 13 residues. Germline CDR1 and CDR2: ENHRY and SYGVKD.

This clone has a handful of counts. The chain couples TRBV2 to TRBJ1-5, with 7 bases identical to TRBD1. CDR1 is SNHLY, CDR2 FYNNEI, per germline. Trimming removed 4 bases from V and 4 bases from J; junction bases left unmatched: 4. CDR3 length equals 14 residues. Written as DNA, the CDR3 is TGTGCCAGCAGTGTGATACAGGGGAATCAGCCCCAGCATTTT. Encoded protein: CASSVIQGNQPQHF.

The chain links TRBV27 to TRBJ1-5, with D hard to call. Germline V gene lookup returns CDR1 MNHEY and CDR2 SMNVEV (reference sequence). The CDR3 length is 19 residues. Trimming took 6 bases from V and 3 from J, leaving 27 bases between them. The CDR3, as DNA: TGTGCCAGCAGCCTCGGAAATCCGCGAGCGAGTGGTAACAATCAGCCCCAGCATTTT. The encoded protein is CASSLGNPRASGNNQPQHF.

The table lists this clone with a count of one. The V call is TRBV5-1, the J call TRBJ2-1, with a possible D match to TRBD1 (5 bases). With 2 bases removed from V and 4 bases from J, the gap between germline ends came to 7 bases. Germline CDR1 reads SGHRS; CDR2 reads YFSETQ. The CDR3 has 13 residues. CDR3 coding DNA: TGCGCCAGCAGCTTCCAGGGTTACAATGAGCAGTTCTTC. It yields the protein CASSFQGYNEQFF.

The chain has TRBV29-1 and TRBJ2-5, with D possibly being TRBD1 (6 bases). The CDR3 totals 13 residues. The ends were cut back, 3 bases at V and 6 bases at J, with 14 bases in the middle. Germline CDR1 reads SQVTM; CDR2 reads ANQGSEA. CDR3 protein: CSVDQAGVKTQYF. CDR3 in DNA: TGCAGCGTTGATCAAGCAGGGGTGAAGACCCAGTACTTC. Combining the CDR3 with reference TRBV29-1 and TRBJ2-5 gives the whole variable domain SAVISQKPSRDICQRGTSLTIQCQVDSQVTMMFWYRQQPGQSLTLIATANQGSEATYESGFVIDKFPISRPNLTFSTLTVSNMSPEDSSIYLCSVDQAGVKTQYFGPGTRLLVL.

The chain is built from TRBV2 and TRBJ1-4; D unclear. The V gene's germline CDR1 is SNHLY and CDR2 FYNNEI. The CDR3 loop spans 15 amino acids. V was cut by 1 base and J by 0 bases, with 6 bases left in between. DNA for the CDR3: TGTGCCAGCAGTGAAGACAGCACAACTAATGAAAAACTGTTTTTT. This encodes CASSEDSTTNEKLFF.

The rearrangement links TRBV9 to TRBJ2-7; the D gene is possibly TRBD1 (6 bases). CDR3 length: 14 amino acids. Between the trimmed V and J ends, which lost 4 bases and 2 bases, there was a span of 13 bases. Germline V CDR1 and CDR2: SGDLS, YYNGEE. As DNA, the CDR3 is TGTGCCAGCAGCCCTCGGACAGCTACCTACGAGCAGTACTTC. Amino acid sequence: CASSPRTATYEQYF.